Listed here are 6 T cell receptor beta chains from one sample, sequenced in a study of OX40 agonist ivuxolimab in advanced cancers. The assay was immunoSEQ multiplex PCR, and TCRdb's table has in-frame clones only and misses some. Among tens of thousands of clones listed, about four fifths were seen once. Sequenced here: CD4+ or CD8+ T cells sorted from blood, sampled in a trial of the OX40 agonist ivuxolimab. These receptors all come from an adult with an advanced solid tumor such as melanoma, head and neck, liver or kidney cancer.

V is TRBV5-4 and J is TRBJ1-2; no clear D. Germline-derived CDR1 and CDR2 are SGHNT and YYREEE (reference sequence). CDR3 length equals 13 residues. V lost 4 bases and J lost 4, with 11 bases in between. The CDR3 sequence: CASSRESSYGYTF. The CDR3 DNA is TGTGCCAGCAGCCGAGAAAGCAGCTATGGCTACACCTTC.

The chain has TRBV6-5 and TRBJ2-5; 7 bases fit TRBD2. After removal of 6 bases from V and 7 bases from J, the junction contained 14 bases not matched to a gene. This CDR3 spans 15 amino acids. CDR1 and CDR2 from the germline V gene are MNHEY and SVGAGI. The CDR3 bases are TGTGCCAGCAGAGATTTTGGGAGGGTGGGGATGACCCAGTACTTC. The encoded protein is CASRDFGRVGMTQYF.

The V call is TRBV11-3, the J call TRBJ1-1; D gene unclear. V was cut by 5 bases and J by 5 bases, with 15 bases left in between. The germline gives CDR1 SGHNT, CDR2 YENEEA. The CDR3 loop spans 14 amino acids. CDR3 protein: CASSTSHSPTEAFF. CDR3 coding DNA: TGTGCCAGCAGCACCTCGCACAGTCCAACTGAAGCTTTCTTT.

Concerning this clone itself: At one boundary the junction diverges from the germline segment, which might be a read error. The J gene is TRBJ2-5, the V gene TRBV7-7, with TRBD2 as a possible D gene (5 bases). In germline, CDR1 is SSHAT, CDR2 FNYEAQ (reference sequence). This CDR3 has 13 residues. The CDR3 loop reads CASSSGLQETQYF. The CDR3 nucleotides read TGTGCTAGCAGCTCAGGACTCCAAGAGACCCAGTACTTC.

The chain joins TRBV7-8 to TRBJ2-5; TRBD1 agrees at 9 bases. This CDR3 spans 14 amino acids. The V gene end was trimmed by 7 bases and the J gene end by 4 bases; junction bases not matched to a gene: 7. Germline V gene sequence: CDR1 SGHVS, CDR2 FQNEAQ. The CDR3 DNA reads as TGTGCCAGCATCCTGCCGGGACAGGGAGAGACCCAGTACTTC. This translates into CASILPGQGETQYF.

The chain links TRBV5-6 to TRBJ2-7; D is perhaps TRBD1 (5 bases). V gave up 1 base and J gave up 4 bases, with 12 bases separating them. The CDR3 has 14 amino acids. Germline loops: CDR1 SGHDT, CDR2 YYEEEE. The CDR3 spells CASSLSPQGYEQYF. The CDR3 DNA follows: TGTGCCAGCAGCTTGTCCCCTCAGGGTTACGAGCAGTACTTC.